The present T cell receptor beta chain was sequenced within a study of blood T cell repertoires in COVID-19. Study background: Material from acute and convalescent COVID-19 was sourced from the United States, Italy and Spain. T cells, B-cell-depleted T cells, or PBMCs provided the cDNA or gDNA that served as material.

Participant-reported clinical history was the basis for cohort assignment. The germline V gene has CDR1 MNHNS and CDR2 SASEGT. There are 15 residues in the CDR3. V lost 0 bases and J lost 6, with 14 bases in between. Original processing notes: Nucleated cell counts were estimated from reference gene primer amplification. Assay: immunoSEQ multiplex PCR; the TCRdb copy retains only in-frame clones and omits some. That table furnishes V, J and clone size, whereas the DNA furnished D and trimming. The sample has fewer than 200,000 clones, around four fifths seen once. This TCR came from a woman between 45 and 65 years old in a cohort exposed to, infected with or recovered from COVID-19 (not recorded which). The sequenced material came from PBMCs or T cells enriched from blood (not recorded which). The chain combines TRBV6-1 with TRBJ1-2, with D unclear. CDR3 in DNA: TGTGCCAGCAGTGAAGCCTCGACATCCAACCATGGCTACACCTTC. Its translation is CASSEASTSNHGYTF.